The present T cell receptor (delta chain) was sequenced within a study of γδ T cells in repeated Plasmodium falciparum infection. Study at large: Over roughly 640 days, donors received four mosquito-bite P. falciparum NF54 infections. Sampling occurred at baseline, pre-infection for selected infections, and 21 days post-infection.

In its sample, this clone was seen many times. Its cognate antigen is unknown. A read error is the likely source, as a far larger clone sits one nucleotide away. Other nucleotide sequences from this sample produce the same CDR3. TCRdb reapplied CATT to the multiplex PCR reads. The sample records around 57,000 delta-chain clones, about 1.5% being singletons. This CDR3 has 16 residues. Germline CDR1 GEAIGNYY, CDR2 EKD. V shed 0 bases and J 5 bases; nucleotides not matched to a gene: 7. Bulk repertoires came from Vgamma9/Vdelta2+ or Vdelta2-negative gammadelta T cells flow-sorted from PBMC. Notes on the study in general: Vdelta2-negative gammadelta repertoires appeared less diverse and less shared in Malian than Australian children. Vgamma9/Vdelta2+ repertoires stayed stably polyclonal over time and infection.

The sample taken for sequencing was gamma-delta T cells from blood. V usage is TRDV2 and J usage is TRDJ1; 11 bases align to TRDD3. The J gene, not given by TCRdb, was assigned here from a germline match of the nucleotide sequence. This receptor was identified in a pool of human donors (malaria-infected and uninfected, not separated). The DNA for the CDR3 is TGTGCCTGTGACACCGTTGGGGGATACGCATCAGATAAACTCATCTTT. Translation: CACDTVGGYASDKLIF.